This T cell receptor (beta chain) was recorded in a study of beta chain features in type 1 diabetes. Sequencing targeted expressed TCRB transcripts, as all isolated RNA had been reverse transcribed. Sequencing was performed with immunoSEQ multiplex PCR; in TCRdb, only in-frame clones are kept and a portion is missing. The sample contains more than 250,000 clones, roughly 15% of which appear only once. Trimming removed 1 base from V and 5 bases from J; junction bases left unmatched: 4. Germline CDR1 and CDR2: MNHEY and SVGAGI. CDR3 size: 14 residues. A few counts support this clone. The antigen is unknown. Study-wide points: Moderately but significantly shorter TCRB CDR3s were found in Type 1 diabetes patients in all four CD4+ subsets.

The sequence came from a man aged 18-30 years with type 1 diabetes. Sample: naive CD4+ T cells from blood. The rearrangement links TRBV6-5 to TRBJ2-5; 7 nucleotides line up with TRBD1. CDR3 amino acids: CASSYFDRAETQYF. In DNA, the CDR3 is TGTGCCAGCAGTTACTTCGACAGGGCGGAGACCCAGTACTTC.